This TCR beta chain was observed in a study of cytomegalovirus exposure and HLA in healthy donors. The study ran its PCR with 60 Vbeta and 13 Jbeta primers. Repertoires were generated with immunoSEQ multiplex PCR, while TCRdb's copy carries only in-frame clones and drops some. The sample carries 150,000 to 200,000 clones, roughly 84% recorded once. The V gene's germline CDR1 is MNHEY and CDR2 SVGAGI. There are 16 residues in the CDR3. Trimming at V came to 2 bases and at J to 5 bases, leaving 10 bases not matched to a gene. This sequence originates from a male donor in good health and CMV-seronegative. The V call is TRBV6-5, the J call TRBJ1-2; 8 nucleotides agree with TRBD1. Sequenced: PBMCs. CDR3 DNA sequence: TGTGCCAGCAGTTACCCAACCCTTACAGGGGGTTATGGCTACACCTTC. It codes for CASSYPTLTGGYGYTF.